This TCR beta chain originates from a study of relationships among human T cell subsets. Study-level findings and limits: Across seven subsets, gene usage, CDR3 length and N-additions did not differ significantly.

CD8+ T cells were isolated by anti-CD4 multisort bead depletion, then anti-CD8 bead selection. Germline lookup yields CDR1 MNHEY and CDR2 SMNVEV (reference sequence). Trimming pared 2 bases from V and 4 bases from J, leaving 21 bases between. This CDR3 region has 18 residues. This clonotype was counted only a few times. Its antigen is not identified. TCR alpha and beta CDR3s were amplified from mRNA by semiquantitative ARM-PCR. In ARM-PCR, communal superprimers followed tagged nested gene-specific primers for exponential amplification. Before the second round, exonuclease removed the nested primers. TCRdb reprocessed the multiplex PCR reads via MiXCR and lists one record per CDR3 protein. The data hold about 5,000 distinct CDR3 sequences, with around two thirds observed a single time.

The V gene is TRBV27, the J gene TRBJ1-5, with a weak D call TRBD1 (6 bases). This sequence was found in a man in his forties in good health. The sample taken for sequencing was CD8+ T cells sorted from blood. For the CDR3, the DNA is TGTGCCAGCAGTTTAGACGGAGGGGCCAGGGGCGGAAATCAGCCCCAGCATTTT. Amino acid sequence: CASSLDGGARGGNQPQHF.